These 27 T cell receptor beta chains were all obtained from the same sample, sequenced in a study of T cell responses to AZD1222 COVID-19 vaccine. TCRdb's copy holds only in-frame clones and misses some; the assay was immunoSEQ multiplex PCR. The table lists 150,000 to 200,000 clones, more than 75% of them singletons. Sample: peripheral blood, taken on day 0 of MenACWY control vaccination. The receptors shown here come from an adult in good health.

The chain combines TRBV12-3 or TRBV12-4 with TRBJ1-2, with D perhaps TRBD1 (6 bases). The germline V and J ends were trimmed by 2 bases and 6 bases, with 10 bases remaining between them. This CDR3 comprises 13 residues. CDR3 sequence (DNA): TGTGCCAGCAGTTTAACGCAGGGGAATGGCTACACCTTC. This translates into CASSLTQGNGYTF.

This chain connects TRBV7-8 to TRBJ2-1; D perhaps matches TRBD1 (6 bases). CDR1 is SGHVS, CDR2 FQNEAQ, per germline. This CDR3 is built from 15 residues. V was shortened by 5 bases and J by 4 bases, with 15 bases between the two germline ends. CDR3 sequence (DNA): TGTGCCAGCAGCCTCGACAGGTCAGGTTACAATGAGCAGTTCTTC. It encodes CASSLDRSGYNEQFF.

The gene calls are TRBV13 and TRBJ2-7; D ambiguous. V was pared by 5 bases and J by 2 bases, with 13 bases between. The CDR3 spans 14 residues. Germline V gene sequence: CDR1 PRHDT, CDR2 FYEKMQ (reference sequence). The CDR3 here is CASSSTAGAYEQYF. The CDR3 DNA reads TGTGCCAGCAGCAGTACAGCCGGTGCCTACGAGCAGTACTTC.

The J gene is TRBJ2-1, the V gene TRBV6-5; no clear D. The ends were cut back, 4 bases at V and 0 bases at J, with 13 bases in the middle. Germline CDR1 reads MNHEY; CDR2 reads SVGAGI. This CDR3 comprises 16 residues. Here the CDR3 reads CASSFHSRSSYNEQFF. CDR3 nucleotides: TGTGCCAGCAGTTTTCATAGTAGGAGCTCCTACAATGAGCAGTTCTTC.

J is TRBJ2-2 and V is TRBV6-5, with 7 bases matching TRBD1. The CDR3 totals 16 residues. V lost 0 bases, J lost 0 bases, and 1 base stayed unmatched. Germline V CDR1 and CDR2: MNHEY, SVGAGI. The CDR3 protein is CASSYSGTANTGELFF. CDR3 in DNA: TGTGCCAGCAGTTACTCGGGGACAGCGAACACCGGGGAGCTGTTTTTT.

The V gene is TRBV3-1 (or the pseudogene TRBV3-2), the J gene TRBJ2-7; 9 bases are shared with TRBD1. V shed 2 bases, J shed 4 bases, and the junction held 12 bases outside the gene matches. CDR1 LGHDT and CDR2 YNNKEL come from the germline V gene (reference sequence). This CDR3 comprises 17 residues. The CDR3: CASSQPPGQGCGYEQYF. The CDR3 DNA is TGTGCCAGCAGCCAACCCCCGGGACAGGGATGTGGTTACGAGCAGTACTTC.

The chain recombines TRBV6-5 with TRBJ1-2; D call uncertain. The CDR3 is made up of 13 amino acids. Germline assignment: CDR1 MNHEY and CDR2 SVGAGI. The ends were cut back, 3 bases at V and 5 bases at J, with 10 bases in the middle. The CDR3 spells CASSYGGQYGYTF. Written as DNA, the CDR3 is TGTGCCAGCAGTTATGGCGGTCAATATGGCTACACCTTC.

The V gene is TRBV18, the J gene TRBJ2-7, with D maybe TRBD1 (6 bases). CDR1 is KGHSH and CDR2 is LQKENI in the germline V gene. V was cut by 0 bases and J by 2 bases, with 14 bases left in between. The CDR3 contains 16 residues. CDR3 sequence: CASSPPWGQGAYEQYF. The CDR3 DNA is TGTGCCAGCTCACCACCGTGGGGACAAGGAGCCTACGAGCAGTACTTC. Combining the CDR3 with reference TRBV18 and TRBJ2-7 gives the whole variable domain NAGVMQNPRHLVRRRGQEARLRCSPMKGHSHVYWYRQLPEEGLKFMVYLQKENIIDESGMPKERFSAEFPKEGPSILRIQQVVRGDSAAYFCASSPPWGQGAYEQYFGPGTRLTVT.

This chain's CDR3 is CASSLVRGGTYEQYF. CDR3 DNA: TGTGCCAGCAGCTTAGTCCGCGGGGGAACCTACGAGCAGTACTTC. V usage is TRBV7-2 and J usage is TRBJ2-7; 7 nucleotides match TRBD2. The CDR3 has 15 residues. The germline CDR1 and CDR2 sequences are SGHTA and FQGNSA. The junction had 5 bases not matched to a gene; V was cut back by 1 base and J by 2 bases.

This rearrangement joins TRBV3-1 (or the pseudogene TRBV3-2) to TRBJ2-4; 11 nucleotides line up with TRBD2. Germline loops: CDR1 LGHDT, CDR2 YNNKEL (reference sequence). The CDR3 loop spans 18 amino acids. With 4 bases clipped from V and 9 bases from J, the junction kept 17 bases outside the gene matches. CDR3: CASSRHSDSGGAVRIQYF. The DNA of the CDR3 is TGTGCCAGCAGCCGGCATTCTGATAGCGGGGGGGCGGTTCGCATTCAGTACTTC.

The V call is TRBV28, the J call TRBJ1-5, with 9 bases lining up with TRBD1. The CDR3 runs 14 residues. The germline CDR1 and CDR2 sequences are MDHEN and SYDVKM. V was pared by 3 bases and J by 4 bases, with 1 base of the junction left unmatched. The CDR3 sequence is CASSFGQGNQPQHF. The CDR3 DNA reads TGTGCCAGCAGTTTCGGACAGGGGAATCAGCCCCAGCATTTT.

This rearrangement joins TRBV5-4 to TRBJ2-7; weak D call: TRBD2 (7 bases). The CDR3 extends over 15 amino acids. Deletions cut 4 bases from V and 4 bases from J, with 18 bases between. The germline V gene has CDR1 SGHNT and CDR2 YYREEE (reference sequence). CDR3 residues: CASSPRAGAFYEQYF. CDR3 coding DNA: TGTGCCAGCAGCCCCCGGGCGGGGGCGTTTTACGAGCAGTACTTC.

The J gene is TRBJ2-2, the V gene TRBV4-3; TRBD1 matches at 7 bases. CDR3 length: 15 residues. Trimming cost V 4 bases and J 6 bases; bases outside gene matches: 8. Germline CDR1 is LGHNA and CDR2 is YSLEER. CDR3 coding DNA: TGCGCCAGCAGCCCCAACCGAGGGGGCGCCGGGGAGCTGTTTTTT. Its translation: CASSPNRGGAGELFF.

The J gene is TRBJ2-5, the V gene TRBV5-8, with TRBD2 matching 14 bases. The CDR3 totals 17 residues. Germline lookup yields CDR1 SGHTS and CDR2 YDEGEE. J gave up 4 bases and V 3 bases, and 8 bases lay outside the gene matches. The CDR3 DNA follows: TGTGCCAGCAGCTATCTAAGACTAGCGGGGGGGCCAGAGACCCAGTACTTC. This gives the protein CASSYLRLAGGPETQYF.

The genes are TRBV25-1 and TRBJ1-2, with 7 bases that match TRBD1. The CDR3 sequence is 15 residues long. Germline V lookup: CDR1 MGHDK, CDR2 SYGVNS. V shed 4 bases, J shed 4 bases, and the junction held 9 bases outside the gene matches. DNA of the CDR3: TGTGCCAGCAGTGCCCCGCAGGGGGTTCTCTATGGCTACACCTTC. Translating it yields CASSAPQGVLYGYTF.

The chain links TRBV5-5 to TRBJ1-5; D unclear. The V gene's germline CDR1 is SGHKS and CDR2 YYEKEE (reference sequence). The CDR3 loop spans 15 amino acids. V dropped 0 bases and J dropped 1 base, with 8 bases sitting between them. CDR3 region: CASSLVVPSNQPQHF. Here the CDR3 DNA reads TGTGCCAGCAGCTTGGTGGTTCCGAGCAATCAGCCCCAGCATTTT.

The CDR3: CASSLQNGLQEPQHF. CDR3 in DNA: TGTGCCAGCAGTTTACAGAATGGCCTTCAGGAGCCCCAGCATTTT. The chain uses TRBV28 and TRBJ1-5, with D unclear. The germline V gene has CDR1 MDHEN and CDR2 SYDVKM. CDR3 length: 15 amino acids. The ends were cut back, 2 bases at V and 8 bases at J, with 16 bases in the middle.

In this sample, this clone turned up once. The V call is TRBV28, the J call TRBJ2-7; D call uncertain. V gave up 2 bases and J gave up 4 bases, with 9 bases separating them. This CDR3 is 13 amino acids long. CDR1 is MDHEN, CDR2 SYDVKM, per germline. DNA for the CDR3: TGTGCCAGCAGTTTAGGGGTGAGATACGAGCAGTACTTC. Translated, it gives CASSLGVRYEQYF.

This chain uses TRBV19 with TRBJ2-5; the D gene could be TRBD1 or TRBD2 (5 bases each). From germline, CDR1 is LNHDA and CDR2 SQIVND (reference sequence). The ends were cut back, 1 base at V and 2 bases at J, with 14 bases in the middle. The CDR3 is 16 amino acids. The CDR3 nucleotides are TGTGCCAGTAGTATAGCTTGGGGGATCGGTCAAGAGACCCAGTACTTC. It codes for CASSIAWGIGQETQYF.

CDR3 region: CATSDFQGAIGYTF. The CDR3 coding sequence is TGTGCCACCAGTGATTTCCAGGGGGCTATTGGCTACACCTTC. This chain joins TRBV24-1 and TRBJ1-2; TRBD1 aligns across 8 bases. The CDR3 has 14 amino acids. V lost 1 base, J lost 7 bases, and 4 bases stayed unmatched. Germline CDR1 reads KGHDR; CDR2 reads SFDVKD.

V is TRBV14 and J is TRBJ2-3; D uncertain. The CDR3 totals 11 residues. The V end lost 1 base, the J end lost 8 bases, and 4 bases lay between the germline ends. Germline V gene lookup returns CDR1 SGHDN and CDR2 FVKESK. The CDR3 DNA is TGTGCCAGCAGCCAAGGGACTACGCAGTATTTT. It encodes CASSQGTTQYF.

This clone has only a few counts. V is TRBV28 and J is TRBJ2-2; 8 bases are a match to TRBD1. After removal of 4 bases from V and 5 bases from J, the junction contained 6 bases not matched to a gene. The CDR3 runs 15 residues. From germline, CDR1 is MDHEN and CDR2 SYDVKM. CDR3 in DNA: TGTGCCAGCAGTTCGGGACAGGTGGATACCGGGGAGCTGTTTTTT. Translated, it gives CASSSGQVDTGELFF.

This chain links TRBV28 with TRBJ1-5, with D perhaps matching TRBD1 (6 bases). The CDR3 runs to 15 residues. Germline V gene sequence: CDR1 MDHEN, CDR2 SYDVKM. Between the trimmed V and J ends, which lost 2 bases and 3 bases, there was a span of 11 bases. The CDR3 DNA is TGTGCCAGCAGTTTACCAGGGGTAGACAATCAGCCCCAGCATTTT. Protein product: CASSLPGVDNQPQHF. The whole variable domain, remainder taken from reference TRBV28 and TRBJ1-5, is DVKVTQSSRYLVKRTGEKVFLECVQDMDHENMFWYRQDPGLGLRLIYFSYDVKMKEKGDIPEGYSVSREKKERFSLILESASTNQTSMYLCASSLPGVDNQPQHFGDGTRLSIL.

This chain links TRBV3-1 (or the pseudogene TRBV3-2) with TRBJ2-5; a possible D gene is TRBD1 (6 bases). In germline, CDR1 is LGHDT, CDR2 YNNKEL (reference sequence). The V gene lost 3 bases and the J gene lost 5 bases, with 25 bases spanning the gap. This CDR3 region has 18 residues. CDR3 coding DNA: TGTGCCAGCAGCCAGACAAGTCTAGGACGGGGACAACGCGAGACCCAGTACTTC. Residues: CASSQTSLGRGQRETQYF.

This chain joins TRBV19 and TRBJ1-5; D gene ambiguous. V lost 3 bases and J 4 bases, leaving 4 bases between the germline ends. Germline V gene data show CDR1 as LNHDA and CDR2 as SQIVND (reference sequence). CDR3 length: 12 amino acids. CDR3 region: CASSMVNQPQHF. The CDR3 nucleotides are TGTGCCAGTAGTATGGTTAATCAGCCCCAGCATTTT.

The rearrangement uses TRBV7-9 and TRBJ2-7; D unresolved. CDR1 and CDR2 from the germline V gene are SEHNR and FQNEAQ (reference sequence). Deletions cut 7 bases from V and 2 bases from J, with 15 bases between. The length of the CDR3 is 14 residues. The CDR3 loop reads CASTQRINPYEQYF. CDR3 sequence (DNA): TGTGCCAGCACCCAGAGGATAAACCCCTACGAGCAGTACTTC.

This chain connects TRBV7-9 to TRBJ2-7; 12 nucleotides line up with TRBD1. Germline V CDR1 and CDR2: SEHNR, FQNEAQ (reference sequence). The length of the CDR3 is 18 residues. V lost 4 bases to trimming and J lost 5 bases; unmatched junction nucleotides: 15. The CDR3 region has the DNA TGTGCCAGCAGCTACCGGGACAGGGGGCGATTTCATGGGGACGAGCAGTACTTC. As protein: CASSYRDRGRFHGDEQYF.